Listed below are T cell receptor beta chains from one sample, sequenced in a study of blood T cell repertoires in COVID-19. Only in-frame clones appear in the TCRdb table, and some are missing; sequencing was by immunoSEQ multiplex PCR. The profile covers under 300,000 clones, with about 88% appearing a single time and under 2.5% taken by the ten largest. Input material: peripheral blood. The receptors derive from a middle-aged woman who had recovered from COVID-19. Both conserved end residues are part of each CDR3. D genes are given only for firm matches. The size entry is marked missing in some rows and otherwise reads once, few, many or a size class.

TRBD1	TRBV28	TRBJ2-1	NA	CASSRGTGPGNEQFF	TGTGCCAGCAGTAGGGGGACAGGGCCCGGCAATGAGCAGTTCTTC
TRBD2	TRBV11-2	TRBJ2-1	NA	CASSLLLANNEQFF	TGTGCCAGCAGCTTACTACTAGCGAACAATGAGCAGTTCTTC
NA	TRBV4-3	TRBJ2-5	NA	CASSLGLKETQYF	TGCGCCAGCAGCCTCGGGTTGAAAGAGACCCAGTACTTC
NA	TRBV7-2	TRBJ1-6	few	CASSLVGLRDSPLHF	TGTGCCAGCAGCTTAGTAGGCCTCAGGGATTCACCCCTCCACTTT
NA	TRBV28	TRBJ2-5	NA	CASSLILEETQYF	TGTGCCAGCAGTTTAATACTAGAAGAGACCCAGTACTTC
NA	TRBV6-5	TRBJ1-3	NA	CASRGASGNTIYF	TGTGCCAGTCGTGGGGCCTCTGGAAACACCATATATTTT
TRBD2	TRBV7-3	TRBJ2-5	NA	CASSPHGGAETQYF	TGTGCCAGCAGCCCTCACGGGGGGGCGGAGACCCAGTACTTC
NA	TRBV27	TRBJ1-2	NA	CASSLSSSHGYTF	TGTGCCAGCAGTTTATCCAGTTCCCATGGCTACACCTTC
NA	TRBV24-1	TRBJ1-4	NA	CATSDGQSGEKLFF	TGTGCCACCAGTGATGGGCAGTCGGGGGAAAAACTGTTTTTT
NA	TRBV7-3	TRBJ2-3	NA	CASSLQGGGTDTQYF	TGTGCCAGCAGCTTGCAGGGAGGAGGGACAGATACGCAGTATTTT
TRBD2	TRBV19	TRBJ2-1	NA	CATSLAGPNNEQFF	TGTGCCACTTCGCTAGCGGGTCCCAACAATGAGCAGTTCTTC
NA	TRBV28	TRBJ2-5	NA	CASSLSRAQETQYF	TGTGCCAGCAGTTTAAGCAGGGCCCAAGAGACCCAGTACTTC
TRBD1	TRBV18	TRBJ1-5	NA	CASSPSRTGVDQPQHF	TGTGCCAGCTCACCTTCGCGGACAGGGGTCGATCAGCCCCAGCATTTT
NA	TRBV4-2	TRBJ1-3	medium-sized	CASSQDLTGTGNTIYF	TGTGCCAGCAGCCAAGATCTTACAGGGACTGGAAACACCATATATTTT
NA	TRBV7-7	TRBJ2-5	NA	CASSYRGLETQYF	TGTGCTAGCAGCTACCGGGGTTTGGAGACCCAGTACTTC
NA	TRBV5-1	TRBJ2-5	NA	CASSLLAGARGTQYF	TGCGCCAGCAGCTTGTTGGCAGGCGCGCGGGGGACCCAGTACTTC
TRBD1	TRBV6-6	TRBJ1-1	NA	CASNRQGNTEAFF	TGTGCCAGCAATAGACAGGGGAACACTGAAGCTTTCTTT
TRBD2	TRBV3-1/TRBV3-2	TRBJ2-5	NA	CASSQGATSGTQETQYF	TGTGCCAGCAGCCAAGGGGCTACTAGCGGGACACAAGAGACCCAGTACTTC
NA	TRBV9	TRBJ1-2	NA	CASSVGDMSSYGYTF	TGTGCCAGCAGCGTAGGGGACATGTCCTCCTATGGCTACACCTTC
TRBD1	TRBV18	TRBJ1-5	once	CASSPGQRNSNQPQHF	TGTGCCAGCTCACCGGGACAGAGAAATAGCAATCAGCCCCAGCATTTT
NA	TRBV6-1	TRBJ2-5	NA	CASSDLERKETQYF	TGTGCCAGCAGTGATCTAGAAAGAAAAGAGACCCAGTACTTC
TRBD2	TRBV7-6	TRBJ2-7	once	CASSPGVAGDPSYEQYF	TGTGCCAGCAGCCCCGGGGTAGCGGGAGACCCCTCCTACGAGCAGTACTTC
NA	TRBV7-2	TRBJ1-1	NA	CASIADTEAFF	TGTGCCAGCATAGCTGACACTGAAGCTTTCTTT
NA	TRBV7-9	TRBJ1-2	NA	CASSAVRDNNYGYTF	TGTGCCAGCAGCGCGGTCCGGGACAATAACTATGGCTACACCTTC
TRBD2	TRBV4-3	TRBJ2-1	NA	CASSQVGTSFNEQFF	TGCGCCAGCAGCCAAGTCGGGACTAGCTTCAATGAGCAGTTCTTC
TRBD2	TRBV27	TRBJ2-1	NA	CASSFRGSSGSRNEQFF	TGTGCCAGCAGTTTTCGTGGGTCCAGCGGGAGTAGGAATGAGCAGTTCTTC
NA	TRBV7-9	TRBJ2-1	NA	CASESGESGYNEQFF	TGTGCCAGCGAATCGGGGGAGAGCGGGTACAATGAGCAGTTCTTC
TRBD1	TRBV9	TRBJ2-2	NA	CASSPSRTGPTGELFF	TGTGCCAGCAGCCCGAGTAGGACAGGGCCTACCGGGGAGCTGTTTTTT
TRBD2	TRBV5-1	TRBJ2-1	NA	CASSLAAGGPYNEQFF	TGCGCCAGCAGCTTGGCGGCGGGAGGGCCCTACAATGAGCAGTTCTTC
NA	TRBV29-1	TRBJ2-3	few	CSVHLQSTDTQYF	TGCAGCGTCCATCTACAGAGTACAGATACGCAGTATTTT
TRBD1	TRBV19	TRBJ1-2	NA	CASSPGQDYGYTF	TGTGCCAGTAGTCCAGGACAGGACTATGGCTACACCTTC
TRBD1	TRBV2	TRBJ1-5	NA	CASSPTGESNQPQHF	TGTGCCAGCAGTCCCACAGGGGAAAGCAATCAGCCCCAGCATTTT
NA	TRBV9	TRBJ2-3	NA	CASSRTGTDTQYF	TGTGCCAGCAGCCGTACAGGGACAGATACGCAGTATTTT
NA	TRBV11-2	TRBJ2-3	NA	CASRPGQTDTQYF	TGTGCCAGCAGACCCGGACAAACAGATACGCAGTATTTT
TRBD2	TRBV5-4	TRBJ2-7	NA	CASSFSSGGIYEQYF	TGTGCCAGCAGCTTCTCTAGCGGGGGGATCTACGAGCAGTACTTC
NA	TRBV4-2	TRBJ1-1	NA	CASSQDRGTNTEAFF	TGTGCCAGCAGCCAAGATAGGGGGACCAACACTGAAGCTTTCTTT
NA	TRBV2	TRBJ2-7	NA	CASSEDRPSSYEQYF	TGTGCCAGCAGTGAAGACAGGCCGAGCTCCTACGAGCAGTACTTC